Presented here are 16 T cell receptor beta chains from one specimen sequenced in a study of blood T cell repertoires in COVID-19. Sequenced by immunoSEQ multiplex PCR; TCRdb stores in-frame clones only, minus some. Found here are 200,000 to 250,000 clones, more than 70% of them singletons; the top ten hold more than 2%. Sequenced sample: PBMCs or T cells enriched from blood (not recorded which). Receptor source: a woman aged 50 to 60 who had recovered from COVID-19.

The rearrangement links TRBV30 to TRBJ2-7, with D perhaps matching TRBD1 (5 bases). V lost 0 bases, J lost 0 bases, and 12 bases lay in between. Germline V CDR1 and CDR2: GTSNPN, SVGIG (reference sequence). This CDR3 contains 15 residues. CDR3 in amino acids: CAWSVRKGFSYEQYF. Here the CDR3 DNA reads TGTGCCTGGAGTGTACGTAAGGGGTTCTCCTACGAGCAGTACTTC.

The chain has TRBV5-1 and TRBJ1-2, with 11 bases that match TRBD1. CDR1 and CDR2 (germline): SGHRS, YFSETQ. The CDR3 has 17 amino acids. V was pared by 1 base and J by 7 bases, with 12 bases of the junction left unmatched. CDR3 nucleotides: TGCGCCAGCAGCTTGACGGTCGGGGACAGGGGGGTGTCTGGCTACACCTTC. Protein sequence: CASSLTVGDRGVSGYTF.

A few counts support this clone. V gene TRBV4-3 combines with J gene TRBJ2-1; TRBD2 agrees at 10 bases. The CDR3 is 18 residues long. The germline gives CDR1 LGHNA, CDR2 YSLEER. Unmatched junction bases numbered 15, after V lost 4 bases and J lost 6 bases. The DNA of the CDR3 is TGCGCCAGCAGCCGAGCTAGGACGGCTAGCGGGAGTGGCAATGAGCAGTTCTTC. It translates to CASSRARTASGSGNEQFF.

The chain carries TRBV5-1 and TRBJ1-6; 7 nucleotides agree with TRBD1. This CDR3 spans 18 amino acids. Losses at the gene ends were 0 bases for V and 0 bases for J; bases not matched to a gene: 6. Germline V gives CDR1 SGHRS, CDR2 YFSETQ. CDR3 sequence reads: CASSLGGQLSSYNSPLHF. CDR3 coding DNA: TGCGCCAGCAGCTTGGGGGGACAGCTGAGCTCCTATAATTCACCCCTCCACTTT. Based on the CDR3 plus reference TRBV5-1 and TRBJ1-6, the full variable domain is KAGVTQTPRYLIKTRGQQVTLSCSPISGHRSVSWYQQTPGQGLQFLFEYFSETQRNKGNFPGRFSGRQFSNSRSEMNVSTLELGDSALYLCASSLGGQLSSYNSPLHFGNGTRLTVT.

V usage is TRBV19 and J usage is TRBJ1-4; D may be TRBD1 (6 bases). CDR1 and CDR2 (germline): LNHDA, SQIVND (reference sequence). This CDR3 spans 14 amino acids. V was shortened by 7 bases and J by 3 bases, with 12 bases between the two germline ends. This chain's CDR3 is CASTMGTPNEKLFF. The CDR3 nucleotides are TGTGCCAGTACCATGGGGACACCTAATGAAAAACTGTTTTTT.

This clone was detected only once. This chain links TRBV4-3 with TRBJ2-7; D is uncertain. Germline assignment: CDR1 LGHNA and CDR2 YSLEER. Trimming shortened V by 4 bases and J by 3 bases, and 10 bases separated the two germline ends. CDR3 length: 13 amino acids. CDR3: CASSPQAHYEQYF. The CDR3 DNA sequence: TGCGCCAGCAGCCCGCAAGCGCACTACGAGCAGTACTTC.

V gene TRBV1 combines with J gene TRBJ1-5; the table names TRBD1, a call not compared with the DNA. TRBV1 is recorded as a pseudogene. This CDR3 has 15 residues. CDR3 amino acids: CTSSQGRTDNQPQHF. The CDR3 region has the DNA TGCACCAGCAGCCAAGGCCGGACAGACAATCAGCCCCAGCATTTT.

The rearrangement links TRBV10-2 to TRBJ1-2; tentative D call: TRBD1 (6 bases). Germline V gives CDR1 WSHSY, CDR2 SAAADI. The V end lost 2 bases, the J end lost 4 bases, and 8 bases lay between the germline ends. This CDR3 contains 13 residues. The CDR3 region is CASSETGIYGYTF. CDR3 coding DNA: TGCGCCAGCAGTGAGACAGGGATCTATGGCTACACCTTC.

This chain joins TRBV7-8 and TRBJ1-6; TRBD1 matches at 7 bases. The CDR3 length is 15 residues. V was clipped by 5 bases and J by 5 bases; unmatched bases: 6. Looked up from germline, CDR1 is SGHVS and CDR2 is FQNEAQ. The DNA for the CDR3 is TGTGCCAGCAGCCTGACAGGGACCAATAATTCACCCCTCCACTTT. Protein sequence: CASSLTGTNNSPLHF.

This clone showed up just once. The chain uses TRBV24-1 and TRBJ2-1, with 7 bases aligning to TRBD1. J lost 7 bases, V lost 1 base, and 6 bases had no gene match. Germline CDR1 and CDR2: KGHDR and SFDVKD. The length of the CDR3 is 15 residues. CDR3 bases: TGTGCCACCAGTGATTTCTATGGGACAGAAAATGAGCAGTTCTTC. Translating gives CATSDFYGTENEQFF.

V usage is TRBV19 and J usage is TRBJ1-4; D might be TRBD1 (6 bases). Germline CDR1 reads LNHDA; CDR2 reads SQIVND (reference sequence). V was trimmed by 7 bases and J by 3 bases, leaving 12 bases between them. The CDR3 spans 14 residues. Written as DNA, the CDR3 is TGTGCCAGTACCTCGGACAGCCCTAATGAAAAACTGTTTTTT. This translates into CASTSDSPNEKLFF.

The chain has TRBV18 and TRBJ2-3; 8 bases align to TRBD2. With V trimmed by 3 bases and J by 6 bases, 8 bases remained unmatched. This CDR3 has 15 residues. CDR1 and CDR2 (germline): KGHSH, LQKENI. Here the CDR3 reads CASSPLAGGADTQYF. CDR3 DNA sequence: TGTGCCAGCTCACCCCTCGCGGGAGGTGCCGATACGCAGTATTTT. The full variable domain, with the rest looked up from reference TRBV18 and TRBJ2-3, is NAGVMQNPRHLVRRRGQEARLRCSPMKGHSHVYWYRQLPEEGLKFMVYLQKENIIDESGMPKERFSAEFPKEGPSILRIQQVVRGDSAAYFCASSPLAGGADTQYFGPGTRLTVL.

V usage is TRBV5-1 and J usage is TRBJ2-3, with a possible D match to TRBD2 (7 bases). Germline values: CDR1 SGHRS, CDR2 YFSETQ. CDR3 length: 15 amino acids. Between the trimmed V and J ends, which lost 2 bases and 4 bases, there was a span of 14 bases. DNA of the CDR3: TGCGCCAGCAGCTTTGGGGGGGCCGGGTCAGATACGCAGTATTTT. This sequence encodes CASSFGGAGSDTQYF.

This chain connects TRBV5-6 to TRBJ2-2, with 7 bases lining up with TRBD1. The J segment lost 0 bases and the V segment lost 5 bases, leaving 4 bases of the junction unmatched. Germline CDR1 SGHDT, CDR2 YYEEEE. The CDR3 covers 15 residues. Written as DNA, the CDR3 is TGTGCCAGCAGGCACGGGACAGCGAACACCGGGGAGCTGTTTTTT. Its translation is CASRHGTANTGELFF.

The V gene is TRBV3-1 (or the pseudogene TRBV3-2), the J gene TRBJ2-7, with D possibly matching TRBD1 (5 bases). Germline-derived CDR1 and CDR2 are LGHDT and YNNKEL (reference sequence). The ends were cut back, 1 base at V and 6 bases at J, with 7 bases in the middle. The CDR3 consists of 12 residues. The CDR3 nucleotides are TGTGCCAGCAGCCAAGCAGGGCTCGAGCAGTACTTC. It specifies CASSQAGLEQYF.

Concerning this clone: At the DNA level, this CDR3 is encoded by other sequences in the same sample as well. The chain couples TRBV18 to TRBJ1-1; 8 positions agree with TRBD1. CDR3 length: 14 residues. CDR1 and CDR2 from the germline V gene are KGHSH and LQKENI. The V segment lost 3 bases and the J segment 3 bases; nucleotides outside the gene matches: 3. The DNA of the CDR3 is TGTGCCAGCTCACCCCAGGGGGCTGACACTGAAGCTTTCTTT. Protein product: CASSPQGADTEAFF.